These T cell receptor beta chains were read from a single sample in a study of blood T cell repertoires in COVID-19. Clones were sequenced by immunoSEQ multiplex PCR, and TCRdb holds only the in-frame ones, with some missing. The sample has under 200,000 clones, approximately 80% seen once; the top ten hold roughly 8.8%. Input material: peripheral blood. All receptors come from a woman older than 75 with COVID-19, enrolled during active disease. Each CDR3 is given with its conserved first and last residue. D genes are given only for firm matches. Clone size appears in some rows only: once, few, many, or a class for an expanded clone.

CDR3 protein: CATQRGDTQYF
CDR3 DNA: TGTGCCACCCAAAGGGGGGATACGCAGTATTTT
clone size: -
V gene: TRBV5-6
J gene: TRBJ2-3
D gene: -

CDR3 protein: CASSSGTGVTEQYF
CDR3 DNA: TGCGCCAGCAGCTCCGGGACAGGGGTTACCGAGCAGTACTTC
clone size: -
V gene: TRBV5-1
J gene: TRBJ2-7
D gene: TRBD1

CDR3 protein: CASSPRPPAAGPSYEQYF
CDR3 DNA: TGTGCCAGCAGTCCCCGCCCCCCAGCAGCGGGACCCTCCTACGAGCAGTACTTC
clone size: -
V gene: TRBV27
J gene: TRBJ2-7
D gene: TRBD2

CDR3 protein: CATQAYEQYF
CDR3 DNA: TGTGCCACCCAGGCCTACGAGCAGTACTTC
clone size: -
V gene: TRBV28
J gene: TRBJ2-7
D gene: -

CDR3 protein: CASSFLAGELFF
CDR3 DNA: TGTGCCAGTAGTTTTCTCGCCGGGGAGCTGTTTTTT
clone size: -
V gene: TRBV19
J gene: TRBJ2-2
D gene: -

CDR3 protein: CASSDGVARGQYF
CDR3 DNA: TGTGCCAGCAGCGACGGGGTAGCGCGAGGGCAGTACTTC
clone size: -
V gene: TRBV9
J gene: TRBJ2-7
D gene: -

CDR3 protein: CASSVGGAGATYEQYF
CDR3 DNA: TGTGCCAGCAGCGTGGGGGGGGCAGGGGCCACCTACGAGCAGTACTTC
clone size: -
V gene: TRBV9
J gene: TRBJ2-7
D gene: -

CDR3 protein: CASSVGGVGQGYEQYF
CDR3 DNA: TGTGCCAGCAGCGTAGGAGGGGTGGGACAGGGATACGAGCAGTACTTC
clone size: once
V gene: TRBV9
J gene: TRBJ2-7
D gene: TRBD1

CDR3 protein: CASTPGESYNEQFF
CDR3 DNA: TGTGCCAGCACGCCGGGGGAATCCTACAATGAGCAGTTCTTC
clone size: few
V gene: TRBV9
J gene: TRBJ2-1
D gene: -

CDR3 protein: CSVSTGGGYGYTF
CDR3 DNA: TGCAGCGTTTCAACAGGGGGGGGCTATGGCTACACCTTC
clone size: -
V gene: TRBV29-1
J gene: TRBJ1-2
D gene: TRBD1

CDR3 protein: CASSPRVTSAEQYF
CDR3 DNA: TGTGCCAGCAGCCCCCGGGTCACCTCCGCCGAGCAGTACTTC
clone size: -
V gene: TRBV3-1/TRBV3-2
J gene: TRBJ2-7
D gene: -

CDR3 protein: CASSMTRDYNTEAFF
CDR3 DNA: TGTGCCAGCAGCATGACCCGGGACTATAACACTGAAGCTTTCTTT
clone size: -
V gene: TRBV7-3
J gene: TRBJ1-1
D gene: -

CDR3 protein: CASSPGLLSTYEQYF
CDR3 DNA: TGTGCCAGCAGTCCGGGACTCCTGAGCACCTACGAGCAGTACTTC
clone size: -
V gene: TRBV6-5
J gene: TRBJ2-7
D gene: -

CDR3 protein: CAISVEPYNYGYTF
CDR3 DNA: TGTGCCATCAGTGTAGAGCCCTATAACTATGGCTACACCTTC
clone size: -
V gene: TRBV10-3
J gene: TRBJ1-2
D gene: -

CDR3 protein: CASSGTSGRGGEQFF
CDR3 DNA: TGTGCCAGCAGTGGTACTAGCGGGAGGGGGGGTGAGCAGTTCTTC
clone size: -
V gene: TRBV2
J gene: TRBJ2-1
D gene: TRBD2

CDR3 protein: CASAGSNSPLHF
CDR3 DNA: TGTGCCAGTGCAGGGTCTAATTCACCCCTCCACTTT
clone size: -
V gene: TRBV19
J gene: TRBJ1-6
D gene: -

CDR3 protein: CASSLKLGGSYNEQFF
CDR3 DNA: TGCGCCAGCAGCTTGAAGTTGGGGGGCTCCTACAATGAGCAGTTCTTC
clone size: -
V gene: TRBV5-1
J gene: TRBJ2-1
D gene: -

CDR3 protein: CASSLRGIQPQHF
CDR3 DNA: TGTGCCAGCAGCTTAAGGGGGATTCAGCCCCAGCATTTT
clone size: -
V gene: TRBV7-2
J gene: TRBJ1-5
D gene: -

CDR3 protein: CASSVRLAGGPDTQYF
CDR3 DNA: TGTGCCAGCAGCGTCCGACTAGCGGGAGGGCCTGATACGCAGTATTTT
clone size: -
V gene: TRBV7-3
J gene: TRBJ2-3
D gene: TRBD2

CDR3 protein: CASGTSGADTQYF
CDR3 DNA: TGTGCCAGTGGGACTAGCGGGGCAGATACGCAGTATTTT
clone size: -
V gene: TRBV19
J gene: TRBJ2-3
D gene: TRBD2

CDR3 protein: CASSLGQGGYIEKLFF
CDR3 DNA: TGTGCCAGCAGCTTGGGACAGGGGGGATATATTGAAAAACTGTTTTTT
clone size: -
V gene: TRBV7-6
J gene: TRBJ1-4
D gene: TRBD1

CDR3 protein: CADREGNQPQHF
CDR3 DNA: TGCGCCGACAGGGAGGGCAATCAGCCCCAGCATTTT
clone size: -
V gene: TRBV10-1
J gene: TRBJ1-5
D gene: TRBD1

CDR3 protein: CASSIAGGSYNEQFF
CDR3 DNA: TGTGCCAGCAGCATAGCGGGGGGCTCCTACAATGAGCAGTTCTTC
clone size: -
V gene: TRBV9
J gene: TRBJ2-1
D gene: TRBD2

CDR3 protein: CASSYSGQATYGYTF
CDR3 DNA: TGTGCCAGCAGTTACTCGGGACAGGCAACCTATGGCTACACCTTC
clone size: -
V gene: TRBV6-5
J gene: TRBJ1-2
D gene: TRBD1

CDR3 protein: CASKGTGEGTEAFF
CDR3 DNA: TGTGCCAGCAAGGGGACAGGGGAGGGCACTGAAGCTTTCTTT
clone size: once
V gene: TRBV6-5
J gene: TRBJ1-1
D gene: TRBD1

CDR3 protein: CASSSRVLYGYTF
CDR3 DNA: TGTGCCAGCAGTAGCCGGGTCCTCTATGGCTACACCTTC
clone size: -
V gene: TRBV12-3/TRBV12-4
J gene: TRBJ1-2
D gene: -

CDR3 protein: CASRNPSGVTDTQYF
CDR3 DNA: TGTGCCAGCAGAAACCCTAGCGGTGTCACAGATACGCAGTATTTT
clone size: -
V gene: TRBV28
J gene: TRBJ2-3
D gene: TRBD2

CDR3 protein: CASSLGQGLITEAFF
CDR3 DNA: TGTGCCAGCTCATTGGGACAGGGCTTAATCACTGAAGCTTTCTTT
clone size: -
V gene: TRBV18
J gene: TRBJ1-1
D gene: TRBD1

CDR3 protein: CASSPGGADNEKLFF
CDR3 DNA: TGTGCCAGCAGTCCTGGGGGGGCTGATAATGAAAAACTGTTTTTT
clone size: -
V gene: TRBV27
J gene: TRBJ1-4
D gene: -

CDR3 protein: CASSLRLAGSTDTQYF
CDR3 DNA: TGTGCCAGCAGCTTACGGCTAGCGGGTAGCACAGATACGCAGTATTTT
clone size: -
V gene: TRBV11-1
J gene: TRBJ2-3
D gene: TRBD2

CDR3 protein: CASSRDRIRGGYGYTF
CDR3 DNA: TGCGCCAGCAGCCGGGACAGGATCCGCGGTGGCTATGGCTACACCTTC
clone size: -
V gene: TRBV4-1
J gene: TRBJ1-2
D gene: TRBD1

CDR3 protein: CASSGRLSSGNTIYF
CDR3 DNA: TGTGCCAGCAGCGGGAGACTCAGCTCTGGAAACACCATATATTTT
clone size: -
V gene: TRBV2
J gene: TRBJ1-3
D gene: -

CDR3 protein: CSVSRGYTEAFF
CDR3 DNA: TGCAGCGTTTCCAGGGGTTACACTGAAGCTTTCTTT
clone size: -
V gene: TRBV29-1
J gene: TRBJ1-1
D gene: -

CDR3 protein: CSVHGTHDTDTQYF
CDR3 DNA: TGCAGCGTACACGGGACACATGACACAGATACGCAGTATTTT
clone size: -
V gene: TRBV29-1
J gene: TRBJ2-3
D gene: -

CDR3 protein: CASSPFGEEQFF
CDR3 DNA: TGTGCCAGCTCACCATTCGGGGAAGAGCAGTTCTTC
clone size: -
V gene: TRBV18
J gene: TRBJ2-1
D gene: -

CDR3 protein: CASSRTGTNYEQYF
CDR3 DNA: TGTGCCAGCAGCCGGACCGGGACTAACTACGAGCAGTACTTC
clone size: -
V gene: TRBV7-9
J gene: TRBJ2-7
D gene: TRBD2

CDR3 protein: CASRKQGANTEAFF
CDR3 DNA: TGTGCCAGCAGAAAACAGGGGGCGAATACTGAAGCTTTCTTT
clone size: -
V gene: TRBV6-4
J gene: TRBJ1-1
D gene: TRBD1

CDR3 protein: CASSLGGRTDTQYF
CDR3 DNA: TGTGCCAGCAGCTTGGGGGGGCGCACAGATACGCAGTATTTT
clone size: -
V gene: TRBV5-6
J gene: TRBJ2-3
D gene: -

CDR3 protein: CASDSGGASGANVLTF
CDR3 DNA: TGTGCCAGCGATAGCGGGGGGGCCTCCGGGGCCAACGTCCTGACTTTC
clone size: -
V gene: TRBV7-8
J gene: TRBJ2-6
D gene: TRBD2

CDR3 protein: CASSDWAMNTEAFF
CDR3 DNA: TGTGCCAGCAGCGATTGGGCTATGAACACTGAAGCTTTCTTT
clone size: -
V gene: TRBV28
J gene: TRBJ1-1
D gene: -

CDR3 protein: CASSYQRGTGELFF
CDR3 DNA: TGTGCCAGCAGTTATCAAAGGGGGACCGGGGAGCTGTTTTTT
clone size: -
V gene: TRBV6-5
J gene: TRBJ2-2
D gene: -

CDR3 protein: CASALGGYGYTF
CDR3 DNA: TGTGCCAGCGCACTCGGCGGGTATGGCTACACCTTC
clone size: -
V gene: TRBV12-3/TRBV12-4
J gene: TRBJ1-2
D gene: -

CDR3 protein: CASSLKGGRPYNQPQHF
CDR3 DNA: TGTGCCAGCAGCTTGAAGGGGGGGCGTCCATACAATCAGCCCCAGCATTTT
clone size: -
V gene: TRBV5-6
J gene: TRBJ1-5
D gene: -

CDR3 protein: CASSVTTAGTEAFF
CDR3 DNA: TGTGCCAGCAGCGTGACGACAGCGGGTACTGAAGCTTTCTTT
clone size: few
V gene: TRBV7-9
J gene: TRBJ1-1
D gene: -

CDR3 protein: CASSLGGAAVSYEQYF
CDR3 DNA: TGCGCCAGCAGCTTAGGGGGAGCAGCGGTCTCCTACGAGCAGTACTTC
clone size: -
V gene: TRBV5-1
J gene: TRBJ2-7
D gene: -

CDR3 protein: CASRGLAPRDNEQFF
CDR3 DNA: TGTGCCAGCAGAGGACTAGCACCCAGGGACAATGAGCAGTTCTTC
clone size: few
V gene: TRBV6-5
J gene: TRBJ2-1
D gene: TRBD2

CDR3 protein: CASSQDREKLFF
CDR3 DNA: TGTGCCAGCAGCCAAGATCGTGAAAAACTGTTTTTT
clone size: once
V gene: TRBV4-2
J gene: TRBJ1-4
D gene: -